This T cell receptor beta chain was found in a study of neurological immune-mediated disorders. This clonotype was observed a handful of times. Each CDR3 protein gets one entry after TCRdb re-called the 5' RACE reads with MiXCR. The sample shows 69,000 or so distinct CDR3 sequences, 4.5% to 6% of them seen only once. CDR1 SGHNT and CDR2 YENEEA come from the germline V gene. This CDR3 has 16 amino acids. Trimming at V came to 3 bases and at J to 2 bases, leaving 6 bases not matched to a gene. The chain employs TRBV11-3 and TRBJ2-1, with 8 bases that match TRBD1. The TCR comes from a woman in her seventies with multiple sclerosis. The sequenced material came from PBMCs. The CDR3 nucleotides read TGTGCCAGCAGCTTCGGCGGACAGGGCACCTACAATGAGCAGTTCTTC. This codes for CASSFGGQGTYNEQFF.